The clone carrying this TCR beta chain was recorded at least ten times. Its antigen remains unidentified. Libraries of TCR beta came from quantitative 5'-RACE with molecular barcodes. TCRdb itself ran the 5' RACE reads through MiXCR, one entry per CDR3 protein. This sample has around 250,000 distinct CDR3 sequences; approximately 11% occur once, and the top ten carry about 6.8%. This CDR3 is built from 17 residues. In germline, CDR1 is MNHEY, CDR2 SVGAGI. With 0 bases clipped from V and 4 bases from J, the junction kept 6 bases outside the gene matches. The entry originates in a study of CD8 T cells in ankylosing spondylitis. Overall study findings and caveats: Some motif variants had been reported before (in reactive arthritis synovial fluid and blood).

Sequencing input: blood, either unsorted or a sorted T cell fraction (not recorded which). V and J are TRBV6-5 and TRBJ2-3; TRBD2 agrees at 11 bases. The TCR originated in a male donor with ankylosing spondylitis or in good health (not recorded which). The CDR3 DNA sequence: TGTGCCAGCAGTTACTCGAAGGCTAGCGGGGGGTCAGATACGCAGTATTTT. Residues: CASSYSKASGGSDTQYF.